These 27 T cell receptor beta chains came from one sample sequenced in a study of blood T cells in healthy people across ages. Together with a sample-barcoded 5' primer, a J-beta primer mix was included in a second PCR lasting about 6 to 11 cycles. TCRdb reprocessed the 5' RACE reads via MiXCR and lists one record per CDR3 protein. The data hold some 710,000 distinct CDR3 sequences, with approximately 22% observed a single time. The source material was blood. All receptors derive from an older man in good health.

This clonotype occurred a few times. This rearrangement joins TRBV5-1 to TRBJ2-3, with D unresolved. The germline V gene encodes CDR1 SGHRS and CDR2 YFSETQ. V dropped 0 bases and J dropped 4 bases, with 9 bases sitting between them. This CDR3 is 14 amino acids long. CDR3 sequence: CASSLVVEPDTQYF. The DNA of the CDR3 is TGCGCCAGCAGCTTGGTAGTCGAGCCAGATACGCAGTATTTT.

This clonotype was picked up a small number of times. The rearrangement joins TRBV28 to TRBJ1-5; D is undetermined. Germline CDR1 reads MDHEN; CDR2 reads SYDVKM. Trimming pared 6 bases from V and 5 bases from J, leaving 23 bases between. The CDR3 totals 17 residues. DNA of the CDR3: TGTGCCAGCAGAACCCCGGAAAACCTCCACGGCGATCAGCCCCAGCATTTT. It encodes CASRTPENLHGDQPQHF.

This clonotype came up many times. V usage is TRBV7-2 and J usage is TRBJ1-4, with D tentatively TRBD1 (5 bases). V lost 0 bases to trimming and J lost 6 bases, with 8 bases between them. The CDR3 extends over 14 amino acids. Germline CDR1 and CDR2: SGHTA and FQGNSA. CDR3 loop: CASSLALGDEKLFF. The DNA for the CDR3 is TGTGCCAGCAGCTTAGCCCTAGGGGATGAAAAACTGTTTTTT. Full variable domain (remainder filled in from reference TRBV7-2 and TRBJ1-4): GAGVSQSPSNKVTEKGKDVELRCDPISGHTALYWYRQSLGQGLEFLIYFQGNSAPDKSGLPSDRFSAERTGGSVSTLTIQRTQQEDSAVYLCASSLALGDEKLFFGSGTQLSVL.

V gene TRBV7-2 combines with J gene TRBJ2-4; tentative D call: TRBD2 (5 bases). Looked up from germline, CDR1 is SGHTA and CDR2 is FQGNSA. V shed 1 base and J shed 0 bases, with 7 bases lying between them. This CDR3 spans 15 amino acids. The CDR3 is CASSLGGAAKNIQYF. Written as DNA, the CDR3 is TGTGCCAGCAGCTTAGGGGGAGCAGCCAAAAACATTCAGTACTTC.

This clonotype has ten or more counts. The chain joins TRBV20-1 to TRBJ2-5; the match to TRBD2 covers 12 bases. V shed 4 bases, J shed 4 bases, and the junction held 1 base outside the gene matches. The length of the CDR3 is 13 residues. CDR1 is DFQATT and CDR2 is SNEGSKA in the germline V gene (reference sequence). CDR3 protein: CSATGLAGETQYF. Here the CDR3 DNA reads TGCAGTGCTACGGGACTAGCGGGAGAGACCCAGTACTTC.

This clonotype was counted once. CDR3 region: CASSQDWVSNIQYF. The CDR3 DNA is TGCGCCAGCAGCCAAGATTGGGTATCGAACATTCAGTACTTC. This chain connects TRBV4-1 to TRBJ2-4; D is unresolved. V gave up 0 bases and J gave up 7 bases, with 10 bases separating them. Germline assignment: CDR1 MGHRA and CDR2 YSYEKL. This CDR3 spans 14 amino acids.

This clonotype has only a few counts. A read error may produce the germline difference seen at one junction end. The chain carries TRBV11-2 and TRBJ2-5; no clear D gene. The CDR3 extends over 12 amino acids. Germline loops: CDR1 SGHAT, CDR2 FQNNGV. DNA for the CDR3: TGTACCAGCAGCTTAAACGGTCAGACCCAGTACTTC. This codes for CTSSLNGQTQYF.

This clonotype has just one count. This chain links TRBV5-1 with TRBJ1-1, with a weak D call TRBD1 (5 bases). This CDR3 is built from 15 residues. The germline V gene encodes CDR1 SGHRS and CDR2 YFSETQ. Trimming pared 0 bases from V and 0 bases from J, leaving 9 bases between. The CDR3 DNA sequence: TGCGCCAGCAGCTTGGAGGGGATTATGAACACTGAAGCTTTCTTT. This encodes CASSLEGIMNTEAFF. The variable domain in full, completed from reference TRBV5-1 and TRBJ1-1, reads KAGVTQTPRYLIKTRGQQVTLSCSPISGHRSVSWYQQTPGQGLQFLFEYFSETQRNKGNFPGRFSGRQFSNSRSEMNVSTLELGDSALYLCASSLEGIMNTEAFFGQGTRLTVV.

The genes are TRBV11-2 and TRBJ1-1; D gene ambiguous. Germline V gene lookup returns CDR1 SGHAT and CDR2 FQNNGV. The germline V and J ends were trimmed by 2 bases and 0 bases, with 7 bases remaining between them. The CDR3 runs to 14 residues. This CDR3 is CASSLFTMNTEAFF. DNA for the CDR3: TGTGCCAGCAGCTTATTTACTATGAACACTGAAGCTTTCTTT.

J is TRBJ2-5 and V is TRBV5-5; D possibly corresponds to TRBD1 (6 bases). The end of the DNA fits TRBJ2-7 better, so the J call may be wrong. There are 13 residues in the CDR3. In germline, CDR1 is SGHKS, CDR2 YYEKEE (reference sequence). Here the CDR3 DNA reads TGTGCCAGCAGCTCACAGGGTACCTACGAGCAGTACGTC. Encoded protein: CASSSQGTYEQYV.

This chain joins TRBV12-3 or TRBV12-4 and TRBJ1-1, with D unresolved. The V end was cut by 2 bases, the J end by 9 bases, with 19 bases between. This CDR3 contains 15 residues. This chain's CDR3 is CASSLMGPQSGKAFF. The CDR3 DNA follows: TGTGCCAGCAGTTTAATGGGCCCTCAGTCCGGAAAAGCTTTCTTT.

This chain joins TRBV11-2 and TRBJ2-7; TRBD1 matches 9 bases. Germline-derived CDR1 and CDR2 are SGHAT and FQNNGV. The V segment lost 0 bases and the J segment 2 bases; nucleotides outside the gene matches: 2. This CDR3 spans 15 amino acids. CDR3 nucleotides: TGTGCCAGCAGCTTAGACACAGGGGGCCCCTACGAGCAGTACTTC. Translating gives CASSLDTGGPYEQYF.

In its sample, this clonotype was seen a few times. The chain carries TRBV2 and TRBJ1-2; TRBD1 matches at 8 bases. The CDR3 contains 14 residues. V lost 7 bases and J lost 5; bases outside the gene matches: 9. Per germline, CDR1 SNHLY and CDR2 FYNNEI. The CDR3 DNA is TGTGCCAGCAATGGGCAGGGGGCTTCGTATGGCTACACCTTC. Translating it yields CASNGQGASYGYTF.

This clonotype came up a few times. The genes are TRBV29-1 and TRBJ2-4; D uncertain. Trimming removed 4 bases at V and 0 bases at J, with 13 bases between. The CDR3 is 15 amino acids. Looked up from germline, CDR1 is SQVTM and CDR2 is ANQGSEA. CDR3 coding DNA: TGCAGCGTTGTACCCAGACCAACAGCCAAAAACATTCAGTACTTC. This encodes CSVVPRPTAKNIQYF.

This clonotype was counted between two and nine times. This chain uses TRBV12-3 or TRBV12-4 with TRBJ1-1; 10 nucleotides align to TRBD1. The length of the CDR3 is 14 residues. The V and J ends lost 3 bases and 9 bases, in that order; junction bases with no gene match: 7. CDR3 in DNA: TGTGCCAGCAGTTTGGGGACAGGGGATATTAAAGCTTTCTTT. Encoded protein: CASSLGTGDIKAFF.

This rearrangement joins TRBV20-1 to TRBJ1-1; perhaps TRBD1 as D (6 bases). Trimming stripped 0 bases from V and 5 bases from J, with 13 bases between. There are 14 residues in the CDR3. The V gene's germline CDR1 is DFQATT and CDR2 SNEGSKA (reference sequence). The CDR3 loop reads CSARDPGAGTEAFF. CDR3 nucleotides: TGCAGTGCTAGAGATCCGGGGGCAGGGACTGAAGCTTTCTTT.

This sequence joins TRBV10-3 and TRBJ2-5; D possibly corresponds to TRBD2 (6 bases). The last part of the DNA fits TRBJ2-7 better; the J call may be wrong. The CDR3 has 14 amino acids. Germline CDR1 ENHRY, CDR2 SYGVKD. CDR3 sequence (DNA): TGTGCCATCAGTGACACATCGACTAGCTACGAGCAGTACGTC. Protein sequence: CAISDTSTSYEQYV.

For the CDR3, the DNA is TGTGCCAGCTCACCCCTACTAGCGAACACCGGGGAGCTGTTTTTT. Protein sequence: CASSPLLANTGELFF. The chain joins TRBV18 to TRBJ2-2; perhaps TRBD2 as D (5 bases). Trimming shortened V by 3 bases and J by 0 bases, and 8 bases separated the two germline ends. The CDR3 sequence is 15 residues long. Germline CDR1 and CDR2: KGHSH and LQKENI.

V usage is TRBV7-2 and J usage is TRBJ2-1; possible D gene TRBD2, 5 bases. Germline V gene lookup returns CDR1 SGHTA and CDR2 FQGNSA. This CDR3 contains 14 residues. Trimming removed 1 base at V and 4 bases at J, with 8 bases between. The CDR3 protein is CASSLGGKYNEQFF. Written as DNA, the CDR3 is TGTGCCAGCAGCTTAGGAGGGAAATACAATGAGCAGTTCTTC.

This sequence joins TRBV7-9 and TRBJ1-4; D ambiguous. Between the trimmed V and J ends, which lost 8 bases and 6 bases, there was a span of 7 bases. The CDR3 is made up of 11 amino acids. Germline CDR1 SEHNR, CDR2 FQNEAQ (reference sequence). CDR3 residues: CASGRDEKLFF. The CDR3 bases are TGTGCCAGCGGACGGGATGAAAAACTGTTTTTT. Together with reference TRBV7-9 and TRBJ1-4, the CDR3 gives the full variable domain: DTGVSQNPRHKITKRGQNVTFRCDPISEHNRLYWYRQTLGQGPEFLTYFQNEAQLEKSRLLSDRFSAERPKGSFSTLEIQRTEQGDSAMYLCASGRDEKLFFGSGTQLSVL.

This clonotype has a handful of counts. A read error may account for a junction end that differs from germline. The V call is TRBV20-1, the J call TRBJ2-6; the D gene is possibly TRBD1 (5 bases). The CDR3 totals 13 residues. Germline CDR1 is DFQATT and CDR2 is SNEGSKA (reference sequence). CDR3 sequence: CSAPRPGANILTF. In DNA form, the CDR3 reads TGCAGTGCTCCCCGTCCTGGGGCCAACATCCTGACTTTC.

V usage is TRBV7-9 and J usage is TRBJ1-2; D is ambiguous. The V and J ends lost 1 base and 2 bases respectively, with 8 bases between them. CDR3 length: 14 residues. CDR1 is SEHNR and CDR2 is FQNEAQ in the germline V gene (reference sequence). CDR3 residues: CASSLETFNYGYTF. Written as DNA, the CDR3 is TGTGCCAGCAGCTTAGAAACATTCAACTATGGCTACACCTTC. Full variable domain (rest looked up from reference TRBV7-9 and TRBJ1-2): DTGVSQNPRHKITKRGQNVTFRCDPISEHNRLYWYRQTLGQGPEFLTYFQNEAQLEKSRLLSDRFSAERPKGSFSTLEIQRTEQGDSAMYLCASSLETFNYGYTFGSGTRLTVV.

The chain is built from TRBV5-1 and TRBJ1-2; D ambiguous. V shed 2 bases and J shed 12 bases, with 17 bases lying between them. The germline CDR1 and CDR2 sequences are SGHRS and YFSETQ. This CDR3 has 13 amino acids. Written as DNA, the CDR3 is TGCGCCAGCAGCTTAACGGTGGACTATGGTCACACCTTC. Translation gives CASSLTVDYGHTF.

The chain is built from TRBV20-1 and TRBJ2-5, with 7 bases aligning to TRBD1. With 7 bases clipped from V and 3 bases from J, the junction kept 2 bases outside the gene matches. The V gene's germline CDR1 is DFQATT and CDR2 SNEGSKA (reference sequence). There are 11 residues in the CDR3. In nucleotides, the CDR3 is TGCAGTGAACAGGGGAAAGAGACCCAGTACTTC. Translation: CSEQGKETQYF.

At least ten counts were recorded for this clonotype. CDR3 in amino acids: CASSDEGVYGYTF. In nucleotides, the CDR3 is TGTGCCAGCAGTGATGAGGGGGTGTATGGCTACACCTTC. The V and J genes are TRBV25-1 and TRBJ1-2; weak D call: TRBD1 (6 bases). The V end lost 3 bases, the J end lost 5 bases, and 10 bases lay between the germline ends. The V gene's germline CDR1 is MGHDK and CDR2 SYGVNS. This CDR3 is 13 amino acids long.

CDR3 in amino acids: CSVELAGEGYEQFF. In nucleotides, the CDR3 is TGCAGCGTTGAACTAGCGGGGGAGGGCTATGAGCAGTTCTTC. The chain joins TRBV29-1 to TRBJ2-7; 10 bases align to TRBD2. The J call is doubtful: the DNA matches TRBJ2-1 better. CDR1 is SQVTM, CDR2 ANQGSEA, per germline. The CDR3 is 14 residues long.

With respect to this clonotype: A read error may produce the germline difference seen at one junction end. The chain combines TRBV7-3 with TRBJ2-3; 8 bases map to TRBD1. The germline V gene encodes CDR1 SGHTA and CDR2 FQGTGA. The CDR3 contains 14 residues. The CDR3 DNA reads TGTGCCATCCCCAGGGGGCCACACACAGTTACGCAGTATTTT. Residues: CAIPRGPHTVTQYF.